These 18 T cell receptor beta chains share one sample of origin, sequenced in a study of T cells after posttransplantation cyclophosphamide. Sequencing was performed with immunoSEQ multiplex PCR; in TCRdb, only in-frame clones are kept and a portion is missing. The sample comprises over 20,000 clones, 95% to 99% of which are singletons, and about 0.13% rests with the top ten. Sequenced sample: naive CD8+ T cells sorted from PBMCs. Source of these receptors: a middle-aged man in good health, CMV-negative, and a related stem cell transplant donor.

V is TRBV2 and J is TRBJ2-3; 12 bases line up with TRBD2. This CDR3 has 14 amino acids. Germline assignment: CDR1 SNHLY and CDR2 FYNNEI. Trimming removed 4 bases from V and 6 bases from J; junction bases left unmatched: 2. In DNA form, the CDR3 reads TGTGCCAGCAGTGGACTAGCGGGAGTCGATACGCAGTATTTT. It specifies CASSGLAGVDTQYF.

This sequence joins TRBV29-1 and TRBJ2-7, with D maybe TRBD1 (5 bases). This CDR3 is 17 amino acids long. Germline CDR1 SQVTM, CDR2 ANQGSEA. The V gene lost 4 bases and the J gene lost 1 base, with 23 bases spanning the gap. CDR3 in amino acids: CSVGRSGVNRWSYEQYF. CDR3 bases: TGCAGCGTTGGCCGTAGTGGTGTCAACAGGTGGTCCTACGAGCAGTACTTC.

This chain's CDR3 is CASSTEYGYTF. CDR3 sequence (DNA): TGCGCCAGCAGCACCGAGTATGGCTACACCTTC. The chain uses TRBV5-1 and TRBJ1-2; D unclear. The CDR3 is 11 amino acids. Between the trimmed V and J ends, which lost 4 bases and 5 bases, there was a span of 6 bases. The germline gives CDR1 SGHRS, CDR2 YFSETQ.

The chain recombines TRBV27 with TRBJ2-5; 14 bases are shared with TRBD2. Germline CDR1 and CDR2: MNHEY and SMNVEV (reference sequence). Trimming cost V 2 bases and J 11 bases; bases outside gene matches: 4. This CDR3 has 14 amino acids. The CDR3 spells CASSLRLAGGWQYF. The CDR3 DNA sequence: TGTGCCAGCAGTTTAAGACTAGCGGGAGGGTGGCAGTACTTC.

V usage is TRBV23-1 and J usage is TRBJ1-2, with no clear D. TRBV23-1 is assigned to the ORF class and has an uncertain function. The CDR3 spans 16 residues. Trimming pared 1 base from V and 8 bases from J, leaving 20 bases between. The CDR3 sequence is CASSQFLGRGGPGYTF. The CDR3 coding sequence is TGCGCCAGCAGTCAATTCCTCGGTCGGGGTGGACCCGGCTACACCTTC.

This clone came up once. V and J are TRBV30 and TRBJ2-7, with D maybe TRBD1 (6 bases). Germline values: CDR1 GTSNPN, CDR2 SVGIG (reference sequence). This CDR3 has 13 residues. V lost 5 bases to trimming and J lost 0 bases, with 11 bases between them. The CDR3 DNA is TGTGCCTGGGAGGGGGTCCGCTCCTACGAGCAGTACTTC. Protein: CAWEGVRSYEQYF.

The chain carries TRBV28 and TRBJ2-2; 7 bases are shared with TRBD1. The CDR3 is made up of 14 amino acids. Looked up from germline, CDR1 is MDHEN and CDR2 is SYDVKM. V trimming: 2 bases; J trimming: 7 bases; junction bases outside the gene matches: 4. In DNA, the CDR3 is TGTGCCAGCAGTTTAAGGGGGCGAGTCGGGGAGCTGTTTTTT. Translation: CASSLRGRVGELFF.

The J gene is TRBJ2-2, the V gene TRBV25-1; TRBD2 might be the D (6 bases). The V gene's germline CDR1 is MGHDK and CDR2 SYGVNS. V gave up 1 base and J gave up 5 bases, with 8 bases separating them. The CDR3 runs 14 residues. The CDR3 nucleotides are TGTGCCAGCAGTGAATTTGGAGGGACCGGGGAGCTGTTTTTT. It encodes CASSEFGGTGELFF.

V is TRBV7-2 and J is TRBJ2-7; 8 bases line up with TRBD1. The CDR3 contains 15 residues. V shed 2 bases, J shed 4 bases, and the junction held 7 bases outside the gene matches. Germline V gene data show CDR1 as SGHTA and CDR2 as FQGNSA. The CDR3 loop is CASSLRRTGFYEQYF. The CDR3 DNA is TGTGCCAGCAGCTTACGCAGGACAGGGTTTTACGAGCAGTACTTC.

V gene TRBV7-2 combines with J gene TRBJ2-1; 12 positions agree with TRBD2. V was pared by 4 bases and J by 7 bases, with 5 bases of the junction left unmatched. Germline values: CDR1 SGHTA, CDR2 FQGNSA. This CDR3 has 15 amino acids. CDR3: CASSSSSGGGNEQFF. CDR3 nucleotides: TGTGCCAGCAGCTCCTCTAGCGGGGGGGGGAATGAGCAGTTCTTC.

The chain joins TRBV5-8 to TRBJ2-3; 8 nucleotides agree with TRBD1. CDR1 SGHTS and CDR2 YDEGEE come from the germline V gene. The CDR3 extends over 13 amino acids. V lost 3 bases to trimming and J lost 6 bases; unmatched junction nucleotides: 3. In DNA, the CDR3 is TGTGCCAGCAGCTCTCAGGGGGCGGATACGCAGTATTTT. Its protein product is CASSSQGADTQYF.

The chain uses TRBV12-5 and TRBJ2-7; 7 bases map to TRBD2. The V gene's germline CDR1 is LGHNT and CDR2 FRNRAP. The ends lost 6 bases at V and 4 bases at J; junction bases unmatched: 6. The CDR3 totals 13 residues. The CDR3 nucleotides read TGTGCTAGTGGCCCCCCCGGGGGGTACGAGCAGTACTTC. It yields the protein CASGPPGGYEQYF. Filled out from reference TRBV12-5 and TRBJ2-7, the complete variable domain reads DARVTQTPRHKVTEMGQEVTMRCQPILGHNTVFWYRQTMMQGLELLAYFRNRAPLDDSGMPKDRFSAEMPDATLATLKIQPSEPRDSAVYFCASGPPGGYEQYFGPGTRLTVT.

The chain employs TRBV7-2 and TRBJ2-7; 12 nucleotides agree with TRBD2. Germline lookup yields CDR1 SGHTA and CDR2 FQGNSA. This CDR3 comprises 15 residues. J gave up 5 bases and V 5 bases, and 7 bases lay outside the gene matches. CDR3 residues: CASSPWTSGTHEQYF. The CDR3 DNA follows: TGTGCCAGCAGCCCCTGGACTAGCGGGACCCACGAGCAGTACTTC. The full variable domain, rest sourced from reference TRBV7-2 and TRBJ2-7, is GAGVSQSPSNKVTEKGKDVELRCDPISGHTALYWYRQSLGQGLEFLIYFQGNSAPDKSGLPSDRFSAERTGGSVSTLTIQRTQQEDSAVYLCASSPWTSGTHEQYFGPGTRLTVT.

V is TRBV25-1 and J is TRBJ2-7; D is unclear. CDR1 and CDR2 from the germline V gene are MGHDK and SYGVNS. This CDR3 is built from 13 residues. V was pared by 5 bases and J by 6 bases, with 14 bases between. DNA for the CDR3: TGTGCCAGCAGTCCAACTATCCATACCGAGCAGTACTTC. Amino acid sequence: CASSPTIHTEQYF.

The chain uses TRBV15 and TRBJ2-3, with a weak D call TRBD2 (6 bases). The CDR3 has 14 amino acids. Germline lookup yields CDR1 LNHNV and CDR2 YYDKDF (reference sequence). The germline V and J ends were trimmed by 4 bases and 5 bases, with 13 bases remaining between them. The DNA of the CDR3 is TGTGCCACCAGCACCTGGCGGGGAATAGATACGCAGTATTTT. Translation: CATSTWRGIDTQYF.

V is TRBV7-9 and J is TRBJ2-7; tentatively, D is TRBD1 (6 bases). V was trimmed by 3 bases and J by 3 bases, leaving 21 bases between them. From germline, CDR1 is SEHNR and CDR2 FQNEAQ (reference sequence). The CDR3 is 17 residues long. The CDR3 DNA sequence: TGTGCCAGCAGCTTCACACCCGGGACAAGAAGCGACTACGAGCAGTACTTC. Its translation is CASSFTPGTRSDYEQYF.

This chain connects TRBV2 to TRBJ2-3; no clear D gene. CDR3 length: 12 residues. In germline, CDR1 is SNHLY, CDR2 FYNNEI. V was trimmed by 7 bases and J by 2 bases, leaving 7 bases between them. DNA of the CDR3: TGTGCCAGCATGGCAAACACAGATACGCAGTATTTT. Its protein is CASMANTDTQYF.

The chain uses TRBV15 and TRBJ2-3; TRBD1 aligns across 7 bases. With V trimmed by 8 bases and J by 0 bases, 2 bases remained unmatched. CDR1 is LNHNV and CDR2 is YYDKDF in the germline V gene (reference sequence). The CDR3 sequence is 13 residues long. CDR3 DNA: TGTGCCACCGGGACAGCTAGCACAGATACGCAGTATTTT. Translated, it gives CATGTASTDTQYF.